The 3 T cell receptor beta chains below all came from one sample that was sequenced in a study of lymphopenia after photon versus proton radiotherapy. Using immunoSEQ multiplex PCR, the repertoire was profiled, and TCRdb retains in-frame clones only, with some absent. The top ten hold under 1.5% of the sample, which has about 83,000 clones, 80% to 90% seen once. The sample consisted of peripheral blood, taken from a patient treated with proton-based radiotherapy. The receptor source for this set is a man aged 55-75 years with pancreatic cancer.

The CDR3 protein is CASRRLTGKRTGELFF. In DNA, the CDR3 is TGTGCCAGCAGGCGATTGACAGGGAAAAGGACCGGGGAGCTGTTTTTT. V is TRBV11-2 and J is TRBJ2-2; 7 bases align to TRBD1. Germline V gives CDR1 SGHAT, CDR2 FQNNGV. The CDR3 contains 16 residues. V was clipped by 6 bases and J by 5 bases; unmatched bases: 12.

The J gene is TRBJ2-7, the V gene TRBV6-6; maybe TRBD1 (5 bases). The V gene lost 0 bases and the J gene lost 2 bases, with 14 bases spanning the gap. Germline lookup yields CDR1 MNHNY and CDR2 SVGAGI (reference sequence). There are 16 residues in the CDR3. Here the CDR3 reads CASSYSRGSRAYEQYF. Here the CDR3 DNA reads TGTGCCAGCAGTTACTCTAGGGGCTCTCGGGCCTACGAGCAGTACTTC.

This CDR3 is CASSEGGGGGQPQHF. The CDR3, as DNA: TGTGCCAGCAGTGAAGGCGGCGGGGGGGGACAGCCCCAGCATTTT. The rearrangement joins TRBV2 to TRBJ1-5, with D possibly matching TRBD1 (5 bases). The germline CDR1 and CDR2 sequences are SNHLY and FYNNEI. V was trimmed by 1 base and J by 7 bases, leaving 14 bases between them. The CDR3 extends over 15 amino acids.